This T cell receptor beta chain was sequenced for a study of T cell repertoires in cytomegalovirus infection. Notes on this clonotype: Its antigen is not identified.

TCRdb re-called the reads with MiXCR, one entry per CDR3 protein. This sample yields hundreds of thousands of distinct CDR3 sequences, of which about a sixth are seen a single time; approximately 12% belongs to the top ten. The V and J ends lost 5 bases and 8 bases respectively, with 14 bases between them. Germline values: CDR1 SGHNT, CDR2 YYREEE (reference sequence). There are 13 residues in the CDR3. Regarding the study as a whole: Summed public TCR beta family frequency identified CMV carriers bearing the relevant HLA.

This TCR derives from a human donor in good health (CMV status not recorded). Some clones in this sample may be carry-over from other donors' samples. Sequencing used PBMCs. The rearrangement links TRBV5-4 to TRBJ2-1; D may be TRBD2 (6 bases). The CDR3 here is CASRRDFGDEQFF. For the CDR3, the DNA is TGTGCCAGCAGGCGGGACTTTGGGGATGAGCAGTTCTTC.